The rows below give T cell receptor beta chains drawn from one sample of a study of PD-1 blockade in classical Hodgkin lymphoma. The method was immunoSEQ multiplex PCR; TCRdb's version includes in-frame clones alone and lacks a portion of them. The table records approximately 20,000 clones, more than 70% of them present only once. The sample here was peripheral blood mononuclear cells (PBMCs), taken before the fourth cycle of nivolumab. These receptors originate from a human donor with classical Hodgkin lymphoma. Both conserved end residues are part of each CDR3. Each record gives: J gene, V gene, CDR3 length, clone size, D gene, CDR3 DNA, CDR3 protein. A D gene is named only where the DNA matches it firmly. For some rows the clone size is stated as once, few or many, or as a class when expanded; others skip it.

>TRBJ1-2|TRBV28|13|.|.
TGTGCCAGCAGTTTTACAGCCTTCTATGGCTACACCTTC
CASSFTAFYGYTF
>TRBJ2-3|TRBV5-4|16|.|.
TGTGCCAGCAGCCCGGCTTCGGGCAGGAGGGCAGATACGCAGTATTTT
CASSPASGRRADTQYF
>TRBJ1-1|TRBV5-4|16|once|.
TGTGCCAGCAGCGATCGCGAACAGGGAGGGCGAACTGAAGCTTTCTTT
CASSDREQGGRTEAFF
>TRBJ2-7|TRBV7-2|13|.|.
TGTGCCAGCAGCTCGGAGGGGGGCTACGAGCAGTACTTC
CASSSEGGYEQYF
>TRBJ2-3|TRBV2|17|once|TRBD2
TGTGCCAGCAGATTCTCCAGGCTAGCGGGAGAGGGAGATACGCAGTATTTT
CASRFSRLAGEGDTQYF
>TRBJ2-1|TRBV6-5|14|.|.
TGTGCCAGCAGCCCCCTAGGGACGTACAATGAGCAGTTCTTC
CASSPLGTYNEQFF
>TRBJ1-3|TRBV5-6|15|.|TRBD1
TGTGCCAGCAGCTCGGACAGGCGCTCTGGAAACACCATATATTTT
CASSSDRRSGNTIYF
>TRBJ2-2|TRBV11-2|15|.|.
TGTGCCAGCAGCTTCCAGGGTTCTAACACCGGGGAGCTGTTTTTT
CASSFQGSNTGELFF
>TRBJ2-1|TRBV2|16|.|.
TGTGCCAGCAGTGTGTCAGCGGGCACCTCCTACAATGAGCAGTTCTTC
CASSVSAGTSYNEQFF
>TRBJ2-1|TRBV19|21|.|.
TGTGCCAGTTCTCTCTCGCGCAAAAAAATAGCGTTTGTAGTCGGCTACAATGAGCAGTTCTTC
CASSLSRKKIAFVVGYNEQFF
>TRBJ2-5|TRBV7-6|16|once|TRBD2
TGTGCCAGCAGCGCCCAAAGGACTAGCGGGAAAGAGACCCAGTACTTC
CASSAQRTSGKETQYF
>TRBJ2-7|TRBV4-3|15|.|.
TGCGCCAGCAGCCAAGCCCCGGGGGACTCCTACGAGCAGTACTTC
CASSQAPGDSYEQYF
>TRBJ2-7|TRBV14|15|.|.
TGTGCCAGCAGCCAAGTTCGGGTTTCGGCCTACGAGCAGTACTTC
CASSQVRVSAYEQYF
>TRBJ1-1|TRBV4-1|15|.|.
TGCGCCAGCAGCCATTCGCACGGGCCGAACACTGAAGCTTTCTTT
CASSHSHGPNTEAFF
>TRBJ1-2|TRBV6-9|13|.|.
TGTGCCAGCAGTTACGGGGGAAAATATGGCTACACCTTC
CASSYGGKYGYTF
>TRBJ2-2|TRBV5-1|16|.|.
TGCGCCAGCAGCTTGGCCGGAGGCGGTCGGGGCGGGGAGCTGTTTTTT
CASSLAGGGRGGELFF
>TRBJ1-1|TRBV4-2|16|.|.
TGTGCCAGCAGCAAAGGTAGCCAGGGAACGAACACTGAAGCTTTCTTT
CASSKGSQGTNTEAFF
>TRBJ1-3|TRBV25-1|17|.|.
TGTGCCAGCAGTGAAATGGCAGTCACCCGCTCTGGAAACACCATATATTTT
CASSEMAVTRSGNTIYF
>TRBJ1-5|TRBV19|14|.|.
TGTGCCAGTACACCAGGGCATAGCAATCAGCCCCAGCATTTT
CASTPGHSNQPQHF
>TRBJ1-1|TRBV29-1|13|.|.
TGCAGCATCCAATCTGGCGCGAACACTGAAGCTTTCTTT
CSIQSGANTEAFF
>TRBJ1-4|TRBV5-1|14|.|.
TGCGCCAGCAGCTTCAGACCCGGTAATGAAAAACTGTTTTTT
CASSFRPGNEKLFF
>TRBJ2-1|TRBV7-2|15|.|TRBD2
TGTGCCAGCAGCCACGGACTAGCGAGAGACAATGAGCAGTTCTTC
CASSHGLARDNEQFF
>TRBJ1-4|TRBV7-2|12|.|.
TGTGCCAGCAGCCAAAGGCTTGAAAAACTGTTTTTT
CASSQRLEKLFF
>TRBJ1-2|TRBV6-1|14|.|TRBD1
TGTGCCAGCAGTGAGGTCCAGGGGGTCTTAGGCTACACCTTC
CASSEVQGVLGYTF
>TRBJ2-5|TRBV6-1|13|.|.
TGTGCCAGCAGTACAGGGATTCGAGAGACCCAGTACTTC
CASSTGIRETQYF
>TRBJ2-7|TRBV7-8|18|.|TRBD2
TGTGCCAGCAGCCCGCTACTAGCGGGAGTTCGGGCGTCCTACGAGCAGTACTTC
CASSPLLAGVRASYEQYF
>TRBJ2-7|TRBV6-1|15|.|.
TGTGCCAGCAGTGAAGGGCAAGCCTACTCCTACGAGCAGTACTTC
CASSEGQAYSYEQYF
>TRBJ2-3|TRBV7-8|13|.|.
TGTGCCTCCAGAGCCCGGGGAACAGATACGCAGTATTTT
CASRARGTDTQYF
>TRBJ1-6|TRBV6-5|15|few|.
TGTGCCAGCAGTTACGACTTGGGGGGGCGGTCACCCCTCCACTTT
CASSYDLGGRSPLHF
>TRBJ2-7|TRBV7-2|14|.|.
TGTGCCAGCAGCTCGAGACAGGCCACCTACGAGCAGTACTTC
CASSSRQATYEQYF
>TRBJ1-2|TRBV7-2|13|.|TRBD1
TGTGCCAGCAGCTTCCAGGGGGCGGGCGGCTACACCTTC
CASSFQGAGGYTF
>TRBJ2-7|TRBV7-2|16|.|TRBD2
TGTGCCAGCAGCGAACGGGGACTAGCGGGAGTCTACGAGCAGTACTTC
CASSERGLAGVYEQYF
>TRBJ2-5|TRBV2|13|.|.
TGTGCCAGCACTAGAAATCGACAAGAGACCCAGTACTTC
CASTRNRQETQYF
>TRBJ2-7|TRBV11-2|17|few|TRBD2
TGTGCCAGCAGCTATTTTTCTGGCGGGAGAGTCCCCTACGAGCAGTACTTC
CASSYFSGGRVPYEQYF
>TRBJ1-2|TRBV25-1|13|.|.
TGTGCCAGCAGTGAAAATCATCCACCGAGCTACACCTTC
CASSENHPPSYTF
>TRBJ2-1|TRBV7-8|17|.|TRBD2
TGTGCCAGCAGCTCCGGGATTATAGCGGGAGCTCAGAATGAGCAGTTCTTC
CASSSGIIAGAQNEQFF
>TRBJ2-5|TRBV6-1|13|.|.
TGTGCCAGCCGTGACATTGGGCGTGAGACCCAGTACTTC
CASRDIGRETQYF
>TRBJ1-1|TRBV10-1|12|.|.
TGCGCCAGCAGCGGCTGGACCGCGGAAGCTTTCTTT
CASSGWTAEAFF
>TRBJ2-3|TRBV9|16|.|.
TGTGCCAGCAGCGTAGAACAAGTCACCAGCACAGATACGCAGTATTTT
CASSVEQVTSTDTQYF
>TRBJ2-7|TRBV5-1|11|.|.
TGCGCCAGCAGATTATCTAATGAGGAGTACTTC
CASRLSNEEYF
>TRBJ1-2|TRBV6-5|12|.|.
TGTGCCAGCAGTCCGGATTACTATGGCTACACCTTC
CASSPDYYGYTF
>TRBJ2-4|TRBV10-1|18|.|TRBD2
TGCGCCAGCAGTGAGTCAGGAGCGGGGGGGATAGCCAAAAACATTCAGTACTTC
CASSESGAGGIAKNIQYF
>TRBJ2-7|TRBV19|13|.|TRBD1
TGTGCCAGCGGGACAGTGGGGACCTACGAGCAGTACTTC
CASGTVGTYEQYF
>TRBJ1-1|TRBV7-9|14|few|TRBD1
TGTGCCAGCAGCTTTAACAGGGGCTACACTGAAGCTTTCTTT
CASSFNRGYTEAFF
>TRBJ1-1|TRBV6-5|14|.|.
TGTGCCAGCAGTAGGGATCCTTTTTTGGCTGAAGCTTTCTTT
CASSRDPFLAEAFF
>TRBJ2-7|TRBV4-3|14|.|.
TGCGCCAGCAGCCAAGATATGTGGGGAGACGAGCAGTACTTC
CASSQDMWGDEQYF
>TRBJ1-2|TRBV2|12|.|.
TGTGCCAGCAGTGAAACCTCTAGGGGCTACACCTTC
CASSETSRGYTF
>TRBJ2-3|TRBV6-1|15|few|TRBD2
TGTGCCAGCAGTGAACTAGCGGGGGCGGGAGATACGCAGTATTTT
CASSELAGAGDTQYF
>TRBJ2-7|TRBV5-1|13|.|.
TGCGCCAGCAGCCGGGACATTTCCTACGAGCAGTACTTC
CASSRDISYEQYF
>TRBJ2-6|TRBV7-2|17|.|.
TGTGCCAGCAGCTCTCGAAGGGGGGCAGCTGGGGCCAACGTCCTGACTTTC
CASSSRRGAAGANVLTF
>TRBJ2-3|TRBV27|15|.|.
TGTGCCAGCAGTTTATCTGTCGGCTCCACAGATACGCAGTATTTT
CASSLSVGSTDTQYF
>TRBJ1-2|TRBV28|19|.|TRBD1
TGTGCCAGCAGTTTCCCATTCGACAGGGGGCGTCATGTTAACTATGGCTACACCTTC
CASSFPFDRGRHVNYGYTF
>TRBJ2-1|TRBV27|16|.|.
TGTGCCAGCAGTTTTTATTCGGACAGCCCTACCAATGAGCAGTTCTTC
CASSFYSDSPTNEQFF
>TRBJ2-7|TRBV30|13|.|.
TGTGCCTGGAGTCGGAAAGGGGTCTCCGAGCAGTACTTC
CAWSRKGVSEQYF
>TRBJ2-2|TRBV5-4|15|.|TRBD1
TGTGCCAGCAGCTTGTTGCAGGGGGCCGGCGGGGAGCTGTTTTTT
CASSLLQGAGGELFF
>TRBJ1-4|TRBV7-9|14|.|.
TGTGCCAGCATGGAGGTCGGGGACCAAGAAAAACTGTTTTTT
CASMEVGDQEKLFF
>TRBJ1-2|TRBV5-4|14|.|TRBD1
TGTGCCAGCAGCGAGACAGGGAAGCACTATGGCTACACCTTC
CASSETGKHYGYTF